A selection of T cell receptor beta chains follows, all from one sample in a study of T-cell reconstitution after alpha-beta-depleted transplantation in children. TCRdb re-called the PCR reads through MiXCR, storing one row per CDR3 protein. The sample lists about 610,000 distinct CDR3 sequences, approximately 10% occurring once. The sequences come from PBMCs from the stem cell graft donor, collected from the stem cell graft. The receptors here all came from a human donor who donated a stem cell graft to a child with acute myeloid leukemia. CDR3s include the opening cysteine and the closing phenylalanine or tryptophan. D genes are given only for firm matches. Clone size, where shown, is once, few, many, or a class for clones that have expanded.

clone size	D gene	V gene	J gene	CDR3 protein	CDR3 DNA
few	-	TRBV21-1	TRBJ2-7	CASPPLTVSGEQYF	TGTGCCAGCCCTCCCTTGACGGTTTCGGGCGAGCAGTACTTC
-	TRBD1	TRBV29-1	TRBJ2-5	CSLDRGGETQYF	TGCAGCCTCGACAGGGGCGGGGAGACCCAGTACTTC
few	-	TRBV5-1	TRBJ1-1	CASSARTANTEAFF	TGCGCCAGCAGCGCAAGGACAGCGAACACTGAAGCTTTCTTT
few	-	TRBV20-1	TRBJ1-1	CSALRVTEAFF	TGCAGTGCGCTTAGGGTCACTGAAGCTTTCTTT
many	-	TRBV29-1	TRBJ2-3	CSVAGSGGAPYTQYF	TGCAGCGTTGCAGGGTCTGGCGGGGCCCCGTATACGCAGTATTTT
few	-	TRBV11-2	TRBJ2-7	CASSFSAQTGQYF	TGTGCCAGCAGCTTCTCCGCCCAGACAGGGCAGTACTTC
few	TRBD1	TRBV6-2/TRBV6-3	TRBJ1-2	CASSQDSTGSHGYTF	TGTGCCAGCAGTCAAGATTCGACAGGGAGCCATGGCTACACCTTC
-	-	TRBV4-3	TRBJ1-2	CASSQEVTGRGYTF	TGCGCCAGCAGCCAAGAGGTCACAGGGCGAGGCTACACCTTC
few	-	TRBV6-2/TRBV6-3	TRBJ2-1	CASSVVVDEQFF	TGTGCCAGCAGCGTGGTAGTGGATGAGCAGTTCTTC
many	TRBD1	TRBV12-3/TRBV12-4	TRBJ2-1	CASSFGDRGVSAGFF	TGTGCCAGCAGTTTCGGGGACAGGGGTGTTTCTGCGGGGTTCTTC
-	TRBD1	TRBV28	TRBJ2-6	CASSLGQVETNVLTF	TGTGCCAGCAGCCTTGGACAGGTGGAGACCAACGTCCTGACTTTC
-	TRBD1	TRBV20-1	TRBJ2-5	CSARDPGQGRETQYF	TGCAGTGCTAGGGATCCGGGACAGGGCAGAGAGACCCAGTACTTC
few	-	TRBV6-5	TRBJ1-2	CASSYSYDQRNYGYTF	TGTGCCAGCAGTTACTCCTACGATCAGAGGAACTATGGCTACACCTTC